Below, 8 T cell receptor beta chains from the same sample are listed, as sequenced in a study of T cell repertoires in cytomegalovirus infection. MiXCR, applied by TCRdb to the reads, yields one record per CDR3 protein. The sample has approximately 70,000 distinct CDR3 sequences; roughly 20% are singletons. Which antigens these TCRs recognize remains unknown. The material was CD8+ T cells from cultured PBMCs, obtained from culture after CMV antigen stimulation. Receptor source: a human donor in good health (CMV status not recorded). Some clones in this sample may be carry-over from other donors' samples.

This clonotype occurred a few times. The chain carries TRBV28 and TRBJ1-4, with TRBD1 identical over 7 bases. Losses at the gene ends were 6 bases for V and 7 bases for J; bases not matched to a gene: 8. The germline CDR1 and CDR2 sequences are MDHEN and SYDVKM. This CDR3 spans 14 amino acids. CDR3 bases: TGTGCCAGCAGCTTTGACAGGGACCGTGAAAAACTGTTTTTT. It yields the protein CASSFDRDREKLFF.

This clonotype showed up many times. The V call is TRBV5-6, the J call TRBJ1-2; possible D gene TRBD1, 5 bases. V lost 4 bases, J lost 4 bases, and 14 bases lay in between. The CDR3 length is 14 residues. Germline assignment: CDR1 SGHDT and CDR2 YYEEEE. CDR3 sequence: CASSMLTALYGYTF. The CDR3 DNA is TGTGCCAGCAGCATGTTGACAGCGCTCTATGGCTACACCTTC.

The chain uses TRBV7-6 and TRBJ2-3, with D hard to call. V lost 5 bases to trimming and J lost 6 bases, with 12 bases between them. CDR1 and CDR2 (germline): SGHVS, FNYEAQ. This CDR3 region has 13 residues. CDR3 in amino acids: CASSARLTDTQYF. The CDR3 nucleotides read TGTGCCAGCAGCGCCCGACTCACGGATACGCAGTATTTT.

This clonotype was found many times. V gene TRBV7-9 combines with J gene TRBJ1-1, with 7 bases that match TRBD1. The CDR3 totals 13 residues. The germline V gene has CDR1 SEHNR and CDR2 FQNEAQ (reference sequence). The junction had 3 bases not matched to a gene; V was cut back by 5 bases and J by 3 bases. The CDR3 sequence is CASSPQGDTEAFF. The DNA of the CDR3 is TGTGCCAGCAGCCCTCAGGGGGACACTGAAGCTTTCTTT.

The rearrangement links TRBV11-1 to TRBJ2-3, with 9 bases matching TRBD1. After removal of 5 bases from V and 6 bases from J, the junction contained 12 bases not matched to a gene. The CDR3 spans 16 residues. Germline V gives CDR1 SGHAT, CDR2 FQDESV (reference sequence). The CDR3 sequence: CASSKRTGESRDTQYF. DNA for the CDR3: TGTGCCAGCAGCAAAAGGACAGGGGAAAGTCGGGATACGCAGTATTTT.

CDR3 nucleotides: TGTGCCAGCAGTTACTCCCACCCGGGACAGCGCCTAAGCTCTGGGGCCAACGTCCTGACTTTC. This encodes CASSYSHPGQRLSSGANVLTF. The genes are TRBV6-5 and TRBJ2-6, with 7 bases aligning to TRBD1. Trimming cost V 0 bases and J 0 bases; bases outside gene matches: 14. The CDR3 loop spans 21 amino acids. Germline lookup yields CDR1 MNHEY and CDR2 SVGAGI.

This clonotype turned up a few times. The J gene is TRBJ2-4, the V gene TRBV6-2 or TRBV6-3, with 8 bases fitting TRBD1. V lost 6 bases to trimming and J lost 9 bases; unmatched junction nucleotides: 10. The CDR3 length is 14 residues. From germline, CDR1 is MNHEY and CDR2 SVGEGT. In DNA form, the CDR3 reads TGTGCCAGCAGCCCGGACAGGGAATTGTTCATTCAGTACTTC. It is translated as CASSPDRELFIQYF.

V gene TRBV7-9 combines with J gene TRBJ1-2; D ambiguous. Germline assignment: CDR1 SEHNR and CDR2 FQNEAQ (reference sequence). The CDR3 has 15 amino acids. The V end was cut by 5 bases, the J end by 1 base, with 14 bases between. In DNA, the CDR3 is TGTGCCAGCAGCACCCCGGGAGCCTATAACTATGGCTACACCTTC. Residues: CASSTPGAYNYGYTF. The entire variable domain, with the rest obtained from reference TRBV7-9 and TRBJ1-2, is as follows: DTGVSQNPRHKITKRGQNVTFRCDPISEHNRLYWYRQTLGQGPEFLTYFQNEAQLEKSRLLSDRFSAERPKGSFSTLEIQRTEQGDSAMYLCASSTPGAYNYGYTFGSGTRLTVV.